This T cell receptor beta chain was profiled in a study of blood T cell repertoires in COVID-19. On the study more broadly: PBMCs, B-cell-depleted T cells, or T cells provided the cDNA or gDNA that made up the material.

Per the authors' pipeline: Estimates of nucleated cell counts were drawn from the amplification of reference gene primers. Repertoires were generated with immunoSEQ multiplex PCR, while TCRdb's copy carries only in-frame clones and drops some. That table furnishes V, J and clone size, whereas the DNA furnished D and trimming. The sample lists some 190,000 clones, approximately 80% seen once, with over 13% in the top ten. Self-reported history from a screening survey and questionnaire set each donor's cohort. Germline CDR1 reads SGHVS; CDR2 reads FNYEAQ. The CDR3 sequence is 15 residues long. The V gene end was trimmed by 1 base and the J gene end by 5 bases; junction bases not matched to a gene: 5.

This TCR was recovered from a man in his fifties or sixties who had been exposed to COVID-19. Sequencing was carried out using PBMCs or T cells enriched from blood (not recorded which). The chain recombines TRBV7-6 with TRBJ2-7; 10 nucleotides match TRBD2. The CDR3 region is CASSLGTSGKDEQYF. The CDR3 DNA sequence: TGTGCCAGCAGCTTAGGTACTAGCGGGAAGGACGAGCAGTACTTC.